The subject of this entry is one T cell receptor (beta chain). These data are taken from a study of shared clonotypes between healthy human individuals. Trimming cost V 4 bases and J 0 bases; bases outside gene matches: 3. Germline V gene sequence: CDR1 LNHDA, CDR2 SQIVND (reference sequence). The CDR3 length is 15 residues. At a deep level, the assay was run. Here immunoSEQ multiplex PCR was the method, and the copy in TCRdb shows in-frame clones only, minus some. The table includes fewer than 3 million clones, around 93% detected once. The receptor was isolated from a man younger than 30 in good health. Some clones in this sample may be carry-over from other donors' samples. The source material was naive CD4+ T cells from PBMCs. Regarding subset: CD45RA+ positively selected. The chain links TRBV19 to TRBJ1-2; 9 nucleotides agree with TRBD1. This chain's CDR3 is CASSRTGETNYGYTF. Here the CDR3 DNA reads TGTGCCAGTAGTAGGACAGGGGAGACTAACTATGGCTACACCTTC.